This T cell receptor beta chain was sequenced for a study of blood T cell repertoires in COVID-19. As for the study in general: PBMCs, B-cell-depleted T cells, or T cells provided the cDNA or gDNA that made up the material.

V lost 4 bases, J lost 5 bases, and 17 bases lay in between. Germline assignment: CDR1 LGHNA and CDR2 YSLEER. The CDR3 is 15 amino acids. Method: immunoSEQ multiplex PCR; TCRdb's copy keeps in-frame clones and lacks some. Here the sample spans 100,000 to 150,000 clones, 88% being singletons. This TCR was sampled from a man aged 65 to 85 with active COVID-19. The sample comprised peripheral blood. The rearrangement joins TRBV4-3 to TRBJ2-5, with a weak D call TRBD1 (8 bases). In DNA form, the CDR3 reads TGCGCCAGCAGCCCTACAGGGGGGGTTGGTGAGACCCAGTACTTC. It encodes CASSPTGGVGETQYF.